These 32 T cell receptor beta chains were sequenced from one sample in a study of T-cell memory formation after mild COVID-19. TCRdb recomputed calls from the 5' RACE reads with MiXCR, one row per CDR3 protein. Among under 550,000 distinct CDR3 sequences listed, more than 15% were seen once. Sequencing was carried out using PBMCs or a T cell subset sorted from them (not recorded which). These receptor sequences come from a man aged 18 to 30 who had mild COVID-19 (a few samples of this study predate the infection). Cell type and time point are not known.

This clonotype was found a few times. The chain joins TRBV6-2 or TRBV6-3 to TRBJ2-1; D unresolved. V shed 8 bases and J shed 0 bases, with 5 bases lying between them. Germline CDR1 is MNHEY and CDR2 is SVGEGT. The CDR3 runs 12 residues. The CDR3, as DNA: TGTGCCAGCTTAAGCTCCTACAATGAGCAGTTCTTC. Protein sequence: CASLSSYNEQFF.

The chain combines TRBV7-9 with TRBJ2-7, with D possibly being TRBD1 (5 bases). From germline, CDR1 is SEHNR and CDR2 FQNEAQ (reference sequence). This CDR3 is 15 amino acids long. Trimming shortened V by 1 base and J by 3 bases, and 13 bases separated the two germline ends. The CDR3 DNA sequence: TGTGCCAGCAGCTTAGATAAGAACAGGAACTACGAGCAGTACTTC. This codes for CASSLDKNRNYEQYF.

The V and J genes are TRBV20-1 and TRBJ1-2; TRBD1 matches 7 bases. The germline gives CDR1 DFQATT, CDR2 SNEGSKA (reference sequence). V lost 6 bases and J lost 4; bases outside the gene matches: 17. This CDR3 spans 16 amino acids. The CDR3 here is CSAHRGSYGSRYGYTF. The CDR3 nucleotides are TGCAGTGCGCACAGGGGAAGTTATGGTTCACGCTATGGCTACACCTTC.

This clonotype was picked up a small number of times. CDR3 sequence (DNA): TGCGCCAGCAGTTCTGGGGGGGACACAGATACGCAGTATTTT. Protein: CASSSGGDTDTQYF. V usage is TRBV5-1 and J usage is TRBJ2-3; 7 bases line up with TRBD2. Trimming removed 5 bases from V and 2 bases from J; junction bases left unmatched: 5. Germline CDR1 and CDR2: SGHRS and YFSETQ. The CDR3 consists of 14 residues.

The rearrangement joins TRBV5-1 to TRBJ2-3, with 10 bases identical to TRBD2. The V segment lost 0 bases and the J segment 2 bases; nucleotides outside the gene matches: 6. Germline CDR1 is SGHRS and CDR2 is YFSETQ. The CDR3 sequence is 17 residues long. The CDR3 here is CASSLADSGGITDTQYF. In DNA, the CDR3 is TGCGCCAGCAGCTTGGCCGATAGCGGGGGGATCACAGATACGCAGTATTTT. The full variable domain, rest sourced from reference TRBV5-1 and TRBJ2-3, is KAGVTQTPRYLIKTRGQQVTLSCSPISGHRSVSWYQQTPGQGLQFLFEYFSETQRNKGNFPGRFSGRQFSNSRSEMNVSTLELGDSALYLCASSLADSGGITDTQYFGPGTRLTVL.

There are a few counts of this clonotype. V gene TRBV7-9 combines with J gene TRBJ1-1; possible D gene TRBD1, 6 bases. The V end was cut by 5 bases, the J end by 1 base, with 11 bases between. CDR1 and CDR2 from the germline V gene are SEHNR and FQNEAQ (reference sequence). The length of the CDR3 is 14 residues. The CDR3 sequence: CASSPWTENTEAFF. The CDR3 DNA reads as TGTGCCAGCAGCCCTTGGACAGAGAACACTGAAGCTTTCTTT. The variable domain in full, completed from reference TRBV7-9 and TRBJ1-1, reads DTGVSQNPRHKITKRGQNVTFRCDPISEHNRLYWYRQTLGQGPEFLTYFQNEAQLEKSRLLSDRFSAERPKGSFSTLEIQRTEQGDSAMYLCASSPWTENTEAFFGQGTRLTVV.

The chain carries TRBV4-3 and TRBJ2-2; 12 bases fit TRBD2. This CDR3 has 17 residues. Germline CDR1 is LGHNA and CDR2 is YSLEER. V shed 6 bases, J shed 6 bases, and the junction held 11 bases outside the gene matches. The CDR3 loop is CASRLGLAGLWAGELFF. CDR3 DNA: TGCGCCAGCAGACTCGGACTAGCGGGGCTATGGGCCGGGGAGCTGTTTTTT.

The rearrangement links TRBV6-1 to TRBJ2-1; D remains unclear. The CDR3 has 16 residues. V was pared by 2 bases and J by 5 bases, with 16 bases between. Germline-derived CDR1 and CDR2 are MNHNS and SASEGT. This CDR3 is CASSERGAGWDNEQFF. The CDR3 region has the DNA TGTGCCAGCAGTGAACGTGGTGCTGGATGGGACAATGAGCAGTTCTTC.

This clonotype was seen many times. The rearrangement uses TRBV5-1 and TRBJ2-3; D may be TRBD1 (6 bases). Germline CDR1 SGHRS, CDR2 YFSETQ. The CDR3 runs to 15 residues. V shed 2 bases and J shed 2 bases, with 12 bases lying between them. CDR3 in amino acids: CASSFYREITDTQYF. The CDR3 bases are TGCGCCAGCAGCTTTTACAGGGAGATCACAGATACGCAGTATTTT.

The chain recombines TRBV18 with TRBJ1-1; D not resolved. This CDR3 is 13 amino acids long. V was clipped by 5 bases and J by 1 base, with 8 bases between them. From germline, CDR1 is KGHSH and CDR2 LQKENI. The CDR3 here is CASSGDKNTEAFF. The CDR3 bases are TGTGCCAGCTCAGGAGACAAGAACACTGAAGCTTTCTTT.

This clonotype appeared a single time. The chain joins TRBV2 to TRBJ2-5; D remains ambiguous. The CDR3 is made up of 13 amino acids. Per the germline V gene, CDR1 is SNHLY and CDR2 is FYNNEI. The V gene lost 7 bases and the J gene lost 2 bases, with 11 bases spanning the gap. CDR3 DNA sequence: TGTGCCAGCAATTCGGCACAACAAGAGACCCAGTACTTC. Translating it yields CASNSAQQETQYF.

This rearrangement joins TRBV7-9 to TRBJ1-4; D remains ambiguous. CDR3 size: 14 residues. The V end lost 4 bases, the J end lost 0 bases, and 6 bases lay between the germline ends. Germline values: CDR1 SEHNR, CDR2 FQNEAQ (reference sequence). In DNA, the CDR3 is TGTGCCAGCAGCTACCAAGCAACTAATGAAAAACTGTTTTTT. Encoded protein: CASSYQATNEKLFF.

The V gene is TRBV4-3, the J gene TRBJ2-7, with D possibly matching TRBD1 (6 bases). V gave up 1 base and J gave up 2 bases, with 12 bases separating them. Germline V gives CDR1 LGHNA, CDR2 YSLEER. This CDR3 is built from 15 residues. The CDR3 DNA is TGCGCCAGCAGCCAAGGGGCAGGGGACGCCTACGAGCAGTACTTC. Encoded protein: CASSQGAGDAYEQYF.

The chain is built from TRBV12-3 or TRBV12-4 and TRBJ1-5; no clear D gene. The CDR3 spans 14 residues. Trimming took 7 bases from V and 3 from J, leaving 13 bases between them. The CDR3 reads CASTLGRINQPQHF. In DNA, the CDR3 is TGTGCCAGCACCCTTGGACGGATCAATCAGCCCCAGCATTTT.

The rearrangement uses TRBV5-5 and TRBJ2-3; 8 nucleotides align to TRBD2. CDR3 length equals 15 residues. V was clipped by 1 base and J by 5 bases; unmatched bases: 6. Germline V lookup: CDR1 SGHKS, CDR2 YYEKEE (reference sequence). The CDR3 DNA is TGTGCCAGCAGCTTGACCCGGGAGGGGGGAGATACGCAGTATTTT. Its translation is CASSLTREGGDTQYF.

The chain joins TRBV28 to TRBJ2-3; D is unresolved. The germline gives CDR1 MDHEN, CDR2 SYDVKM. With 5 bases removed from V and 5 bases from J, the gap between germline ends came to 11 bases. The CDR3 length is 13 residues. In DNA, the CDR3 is TGTGCCAGCAGTAGGGTTTACGGAGATACGCAGTATTTT. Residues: CASSRVYGDTQYF.

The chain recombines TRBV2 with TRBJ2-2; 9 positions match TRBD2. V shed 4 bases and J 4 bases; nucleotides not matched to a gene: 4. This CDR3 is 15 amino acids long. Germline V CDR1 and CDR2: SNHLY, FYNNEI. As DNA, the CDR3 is TGTGCCAGCAGTGCGGTAGCGGGGGCCACCGGGGAGCTGTTTTTT. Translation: CASSAVAGATGELFF.

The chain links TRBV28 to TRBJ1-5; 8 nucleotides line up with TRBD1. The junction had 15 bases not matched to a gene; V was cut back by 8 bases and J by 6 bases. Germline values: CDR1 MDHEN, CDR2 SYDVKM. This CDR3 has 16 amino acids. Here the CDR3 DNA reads TGTGCCAGCTGTGCGGCAGGGGGCGAAGGAGGTCAGCCCCAGCATTTT. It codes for CASCAAGGEGGQPQHF.

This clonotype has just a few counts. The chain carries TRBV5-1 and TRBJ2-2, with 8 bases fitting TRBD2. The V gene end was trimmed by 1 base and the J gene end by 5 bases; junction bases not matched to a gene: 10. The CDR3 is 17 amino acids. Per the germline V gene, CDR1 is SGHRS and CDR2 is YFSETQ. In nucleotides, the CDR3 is TGCGCCAGCAGCTTGCGGGGCGGGGGGCCCAGGACCGGGGAGCTGTTTTTT. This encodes CASSLRGGGPRTGELFF.

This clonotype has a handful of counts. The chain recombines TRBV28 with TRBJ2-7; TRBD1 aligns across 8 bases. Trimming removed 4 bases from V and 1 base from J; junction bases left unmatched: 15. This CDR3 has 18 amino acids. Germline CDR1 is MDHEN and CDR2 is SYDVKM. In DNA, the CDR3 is TGTGCCAGCAGTTCCTATTTCCACCGGACAGGGACTTCCTACGAGCAGTACGTC. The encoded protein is CASSSYFHRTGTSYEQYV.

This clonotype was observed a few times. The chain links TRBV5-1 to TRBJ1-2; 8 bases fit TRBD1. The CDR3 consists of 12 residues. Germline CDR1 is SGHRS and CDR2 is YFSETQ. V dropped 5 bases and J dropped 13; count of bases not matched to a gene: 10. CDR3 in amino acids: CASSTTGAPGTF. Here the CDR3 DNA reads TGCGCCAGCAGTACGACAGGGGCTCCGGGCACCTTC. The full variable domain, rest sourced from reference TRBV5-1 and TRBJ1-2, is KAGVTQTPRYLIKTRGQQVTLSCSPISGHRSVSWYQQTPGQGLQFLFEYFSETQRNKGNFPGRFSGRQFSNSRSEMNVSTLELGDSALYLCASSTTGAPGTFGSGTRLTVV.

In DNA form, the CDR3 reads TGTGCCAGCAGTGAACCCCGGGACAGACTGAACACCGGGGAGCTGTTTTTT. Encoded protein: CASSEPRDRLNTGELFF. The chain is built from TRBV2 and TRBJ2-2; 7 bases fit TRBD1. This CDR3 is built from 17 residues. Losses at the gene ends were 2 bases for V and 1 base for J; bases not matched to a gene: 7. The V gene's germline CDR1 is SNHLY and CDR2 FYNNEI.

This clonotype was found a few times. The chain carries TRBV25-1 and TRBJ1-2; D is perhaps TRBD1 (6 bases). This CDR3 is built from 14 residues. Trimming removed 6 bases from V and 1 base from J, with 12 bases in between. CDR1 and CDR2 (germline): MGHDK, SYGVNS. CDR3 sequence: CASRQTGVNYGYTF. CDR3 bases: TGTGCCAGCAGACAGACAGGCGTTAACTATGGCTACACCTTC.

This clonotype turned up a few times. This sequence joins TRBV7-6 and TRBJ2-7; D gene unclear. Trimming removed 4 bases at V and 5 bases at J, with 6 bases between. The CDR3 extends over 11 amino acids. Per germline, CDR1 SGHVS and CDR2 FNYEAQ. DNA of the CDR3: TGTGCCAGCAGCTCGCTGCACGAGCAGTACTTC. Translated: CASSSLHEQYF.

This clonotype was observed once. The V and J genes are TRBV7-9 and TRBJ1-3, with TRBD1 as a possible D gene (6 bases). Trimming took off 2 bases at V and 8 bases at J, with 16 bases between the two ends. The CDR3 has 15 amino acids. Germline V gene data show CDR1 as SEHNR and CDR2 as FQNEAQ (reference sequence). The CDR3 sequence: CASSLSTGDRYTIYF. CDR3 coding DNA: TGTGCCAGCAGCTTATCGACAGGAGACCGATACACCATATATTTT.

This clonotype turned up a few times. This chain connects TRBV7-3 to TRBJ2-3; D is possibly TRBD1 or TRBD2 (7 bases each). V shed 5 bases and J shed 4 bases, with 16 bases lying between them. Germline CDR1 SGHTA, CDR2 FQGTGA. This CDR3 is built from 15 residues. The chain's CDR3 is CASSPRGGAADTQYF. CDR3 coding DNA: TGTGCCAGCAGCCCCAGGGGGGGGGCCGCAGATACGCAGTATTTT.

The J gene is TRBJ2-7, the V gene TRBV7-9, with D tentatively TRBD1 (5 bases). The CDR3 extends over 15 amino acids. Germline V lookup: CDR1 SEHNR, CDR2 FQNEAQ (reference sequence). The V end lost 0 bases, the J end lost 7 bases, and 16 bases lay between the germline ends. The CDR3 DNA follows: TGTGCCAGCAGCTTAGCCGCTGCAGGACAAGAAGAGCAGTACGTC. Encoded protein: CASSLAAAGQEEQYV.

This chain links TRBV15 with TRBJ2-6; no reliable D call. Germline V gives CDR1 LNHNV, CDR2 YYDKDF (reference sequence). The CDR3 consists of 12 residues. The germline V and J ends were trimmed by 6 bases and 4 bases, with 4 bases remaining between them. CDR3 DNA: TGTGCCACCAGGAGCGGGGCCAACGTCCTGACTTTC. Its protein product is CATRSGANVLTF.

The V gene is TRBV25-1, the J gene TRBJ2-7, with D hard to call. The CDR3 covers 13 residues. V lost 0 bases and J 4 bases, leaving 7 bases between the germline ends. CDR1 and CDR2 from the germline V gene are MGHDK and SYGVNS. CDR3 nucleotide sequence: TGTGCCAGCAGTGAATATGGTAGATACGAGCAGTACGTC. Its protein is CASSEYGRYEQYV.

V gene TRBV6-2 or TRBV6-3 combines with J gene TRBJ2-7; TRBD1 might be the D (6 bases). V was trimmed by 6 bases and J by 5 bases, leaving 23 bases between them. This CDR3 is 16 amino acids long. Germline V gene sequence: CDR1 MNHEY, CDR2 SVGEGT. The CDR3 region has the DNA TGTGCCAGCAGCCAAAACAGGGTCTTCGGGGTTGACGAGCAGTACTTC. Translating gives CASSQNRVFGVDEQYF.

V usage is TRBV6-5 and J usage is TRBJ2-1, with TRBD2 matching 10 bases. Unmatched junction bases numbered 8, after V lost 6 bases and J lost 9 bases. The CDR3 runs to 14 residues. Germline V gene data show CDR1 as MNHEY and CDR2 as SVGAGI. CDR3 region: CASSALAGAPEQFF. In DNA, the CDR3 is TGTGCCAGCAGCGCTCTAGCGGGGGCCCCTGAGCAGTTCTTC.

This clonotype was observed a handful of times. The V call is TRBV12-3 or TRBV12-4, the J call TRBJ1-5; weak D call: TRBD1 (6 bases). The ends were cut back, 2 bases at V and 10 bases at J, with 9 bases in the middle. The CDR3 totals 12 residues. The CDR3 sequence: CASSLMGQPQHF. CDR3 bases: TGTGCCAGCAGTTTAATGGGACAACCCCAGCATTTT.